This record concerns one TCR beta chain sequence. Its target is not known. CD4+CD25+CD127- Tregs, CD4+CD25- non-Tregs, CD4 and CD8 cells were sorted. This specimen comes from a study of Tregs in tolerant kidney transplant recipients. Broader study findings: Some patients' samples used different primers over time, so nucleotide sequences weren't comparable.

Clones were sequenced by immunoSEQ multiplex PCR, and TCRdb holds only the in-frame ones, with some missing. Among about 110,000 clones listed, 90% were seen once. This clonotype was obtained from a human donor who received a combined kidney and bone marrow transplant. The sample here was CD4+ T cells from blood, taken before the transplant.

The CDR3 region is CASSEYQGSYNEQFF. As DNA, the CDR3 is TGTGCCAGCAGTGAATATCAGGGCTCCTACAATGAGCAGTTCTTC. The V call is TRBV25-1, the J call TRBJ2-1; possible D gene TRBD1, 5 bases. The V end lost 0 bases, the J end lost 0 bases, and 6 bases lay between the germline ends. CDR3 length: 15 amino acids. The germline gives CDR1 MGHDK, CDR2 SYGVNS.